This T cell receptor (beta chain) was observed in a study of cytotoxic CD8 clonotypes in ibrutinib-treated CLL. Points from the study as a whole: Once treatment began, public clonotypes, which were uncommon, contracted or stayed stable.

Trimming removed 5 bases at V and 5 bases at J, with 6 bases between. Germline values: CDR1 LNHDA, CDR2 SQIVND (reference sequence). The CDR3 runs to 11 residues. Points on this clone: Its specificity is unknown.

Method: immunoSEQ multiplex PCR; TCRdb's copy keeps in-frame clones and lacks some. Among tens of thousands of clones listed, approximately 50% were seen once. The V call is TRBV19, the J call TRBJ1-2; D not resolved. The TCR sequence derives from a human donor with chronic lymphocytic leukemia. This sample comprised PBMCs, obtained at disease progression, from a patient treated with ibrutinib. CDR3 DNA sequence: TGTGCCAGTAGTGCCATGTATGGCTACACCTTC. Translating gives CASSAMYGYTF.